The 10 T cell receptor beta chains reported below all come from one sample, sequenced in a study of T-cell reconstitution after alpha-beta-depleted transplantation in children. Unique molecular identifiers were incorporated when the TCRbeta library was constructed. One entry per CDR3 protein, called by TCRdb with MiXCR from the PCR reads. The sample holds about 500,000 distinct CDR3 sequences, 32% seen once. Specimen: PBMCs from the stem cell graft donor, collected from the stem cell graft. The source of these receptors is a human donor who donated a stem cell graft to a child with aplastic anemia.

This chain links TRBV11-3 with TRBJ2-5; TRBD1 might be the D (6 bases). V lost 4 bases, J lost 10 bases, and 10 bases lay in between. The germline CDR1 and CDR2 sequences are SGHNT and YENEEA. There are 11 residues in the CDR3. The CDR3, as DNA: TGTGCCAGCAGCTCAGGGGAACGCCAGTACTTC. This encodes CASSSGERQYF.

This clonotype turned up a few times. The chain is built from TRBV12-3 or TRBV12-4 and TRBJ1-4; the D gene is possibly TRBD1 (5 bases). This CDR3 contains 15 residues. V was cut by 4 bases and J by 6 bases, with 15 bases left in between. DNA of the CDR3: TGTGCCAGCAGTTCGTCTGGGACCTGGGATGAAAAACTGTTTTTT. It codes for CASSSSGTWDEKLFF.

The V call is TRBV6-5, the J call TRBJ2-2; 10 bases line up with TRBD2. Germline V gene lookup returns CDR1 MNHEY and CDR2 SVGAGI. The V segment lost 7 bases and the J segment 1 base; nucleotides outside the gene matches: 3. The CDR3 contains 15 residues. CDR3 nucleotide sequence: TGTGCCAGCATTAGCGGGAGGAGGAACACCGGGGAGCTGTTTTTT. Its translation is CASISGRRNTGELFF.

The chain links TRBV7-6 to TRBJ2-3; D is perhaps TRBD1 (6 bases). The germline V and J ends were trimmed by 3 bases and 0 bases, with 16 bases remaining between them. There are 17 residues in the CDR3. Germline V gives CDR1 SGHVS, CDR2 FNYEAQ. Here the CDR3 DNA reads TGTGCCAGCAGCTTTCTCCCCTCTGACAGGAGCACAGATACGCAGTATTTT. Translating gives CASSFLPSDRSTDTQYF.

This clonotype appeared a few times. The rearrangement links TRBV12-3 or TRBV12-4 to TRBJ2-3, with TRBD2 identical over 7 bases. The CDR3 is 14 amino acids. J gave up 2 bases and V 8 bases, and 7 bases lay outside the gene matches. CDR3 nucleotides: TGTGCCAGCGTTCCGGGACTATACACAGATACGCAGTATTTT. This sequence encodes CASVPGLYTDTQYF.

This clonotype came up a few times. V gene TRBV7-2 combines with J gene TRBJ1-5; no definite D call. The V end lost 2 bases, the J end lost 0 bases, and 11 bases lay between the germline ends. Looked up from germline, CDR1 is SGHTA and CDR2 is FQGNSA. This CDR3 region has 16 residues. CDR3 coding DNA: TGTGCCAGCAGCTTACACGTCACGGGTAGCAATCAGCCCCAGCATTTT. It codes for CASSLHVTGSNQPQHF. Supplemented by reference TRBV7-2 and TRBJ1-5, the full variable domain reads GAGVSQSPSNKVTEKGKDVELRCDPISGHTALYWYRQSLGQGLEFLIYFQGNSAPDKSGLPSDRFSAERTGGSVSTLTIQRTQQEDSAVYLCASSLHVTGSNQPQHFGDGTRLSIL.

V and J are TRBV7-2 and TRBJ1-1, with a tentative D call TRBD1 (5 bases). The CDR3 covers 15 residues. The germline gives CDR1 SGHTA, CDR2 FQGNSA. V was cut by 3 bases and J by 1 base, with 12 bases left in between. CDR3 sequence reads: CASSFAGGTNTEAFF. CDR3 sequence (DNA): TGTGCCAGCAGCTTCGCTGGGGGGACGAACACTGAAGCTTTCTTT.

The rearrangement uses TRBV12-5 and TRBJ2-3; 13 nucleotides line up with TRBD2. The V gene's germline CDR1 is LGHNT and CDR2 FRNRAP. This CDR3 is 15 amino acids long. The J segment lost 7 bases and the V segment lost 1 base, leaving 2 bases of the junction unmatched. The CDR3 sequence: CASGLGTSGSHTQYF. In DNA, the CDR3 is TGTGCTAGTGGTTTGGGGACTAGCGGGAGCCATACGCAGTATTTT.

This chain uses TRBV29-1 with TRBJ2-7, with D perhaps TRBD1 (5 bases). V lost 4 bases, J lost 3 bases, and 13 bases lay in between. The CDR3 has 13 residues. CDR1 is SQVTM, CDR2 ANQGSEA, per germline. Here the CDR3 reads CSVGEGENYEQYF. The CDR3 DNA sequence: TGCAGCGTTGGAGAAGGGGAAAACTACGAGCAGTACTTC.

This clonotype turned up a few times. The V and J genes are TRBV5-1 and TRBJ2-1; 14 bases align to TRBD2. Germline CDR1 SGHRS, CDR2 YFSETQ. CDR3 length: 15 amino acids. Trimming at V came to 4 bases and at J to 8 bases, leaving 5 bases not matched to a gene. CDR3 in amino acids: CASSATSGRVDEQFF. DNA of the CDR3: TGCGCCAGCAGCGCGACTAGCGGGAGGGTTGATGAGCAGTTCTTC.